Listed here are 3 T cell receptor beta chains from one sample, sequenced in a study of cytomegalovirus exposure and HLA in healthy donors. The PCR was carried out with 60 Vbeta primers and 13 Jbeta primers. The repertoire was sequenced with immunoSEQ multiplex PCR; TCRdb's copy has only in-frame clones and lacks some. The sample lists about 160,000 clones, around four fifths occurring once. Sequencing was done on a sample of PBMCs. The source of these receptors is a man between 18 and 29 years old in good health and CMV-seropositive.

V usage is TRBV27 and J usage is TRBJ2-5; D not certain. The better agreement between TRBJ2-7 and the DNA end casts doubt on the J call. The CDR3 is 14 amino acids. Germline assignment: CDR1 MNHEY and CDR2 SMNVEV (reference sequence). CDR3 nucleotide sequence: TGTGCCAGCAGTTTATCCTTGCGATCCTACGAGCAGTACTTC. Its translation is CASSLSLRSYEQYF.

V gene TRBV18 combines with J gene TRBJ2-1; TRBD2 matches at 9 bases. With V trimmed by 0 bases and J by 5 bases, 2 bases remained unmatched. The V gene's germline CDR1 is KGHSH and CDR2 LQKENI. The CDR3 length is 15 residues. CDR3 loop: CASSPPRGRDNEQFF. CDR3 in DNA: TGTGCCAGCTCACCACCGCGCGGGAGGGACAATGAGCAGTTCTTC.

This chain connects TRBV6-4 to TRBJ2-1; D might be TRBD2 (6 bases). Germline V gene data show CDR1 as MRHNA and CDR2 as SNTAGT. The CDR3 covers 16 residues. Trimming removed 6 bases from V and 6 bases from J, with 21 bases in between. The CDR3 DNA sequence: TGTGCCAGCAGCCCCGATGGGGGGAATGGGGGCAATGAGCAGTTCTTC. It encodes CASSPDGGNGGNEQFF.